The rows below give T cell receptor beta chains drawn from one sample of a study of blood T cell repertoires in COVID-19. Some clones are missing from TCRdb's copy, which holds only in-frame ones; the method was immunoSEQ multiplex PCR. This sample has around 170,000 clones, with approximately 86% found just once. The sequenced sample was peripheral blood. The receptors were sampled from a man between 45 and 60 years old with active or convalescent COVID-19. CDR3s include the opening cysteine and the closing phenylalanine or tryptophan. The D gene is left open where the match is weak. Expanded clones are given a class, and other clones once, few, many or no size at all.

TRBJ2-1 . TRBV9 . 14 CASSEWDTYNEQFF TGTGCCAGCAGCGAATGGGACACCTACAATGAGCAGTTCTTC
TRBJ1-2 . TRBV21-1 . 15 CASSPRGQGYYGYTF TGTGCCAGCAGCCCGCGGGGACAGGGGTACTATGGCTACACCTTC
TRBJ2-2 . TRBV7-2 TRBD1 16 CASSLAGTGASGELFF TGTGCCAGCAGCTTAGCCGGGACAGGGGCATCCGGGGAGCTGTTTTTT
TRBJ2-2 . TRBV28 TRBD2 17 CASSLLFLAGETGELFF TGTGCCAGCAGTTTATTGTTTCTAGCGGGAGAGACCGGGGAGCTGTTTTTT
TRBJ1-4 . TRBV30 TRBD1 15 CARSKDRDGGEKLFF TGTGCCCGGTCGAAAGACAGGGACGGGGGTGAAAAACTGTTTTTT
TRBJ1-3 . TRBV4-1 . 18 CASSQDEVGTISGNTIYF TGCGCCAGCAGCCAAGATGAGGTCGGCACAATCTCTGGAAACACCATATATTTT
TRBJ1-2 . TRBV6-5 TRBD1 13 CASRQGAQYGYTF TGTGCCAGCAGACAGGGGGCACAGTATGGCTACACCTTC
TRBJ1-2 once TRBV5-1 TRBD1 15 CASSRRDREDYGYTF TGCGCCAGCAGCCGCCGGGACAGGGAGGACTATGGCTACACCTTC
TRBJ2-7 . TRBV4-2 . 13 CASSQERGYEQYF TGTGCCAGCAGCCAAGAGAGGGGGTACGAGCAGTACTTC
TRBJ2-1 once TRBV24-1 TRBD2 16 CATSDLAGGPSNEQFF TGTGCCACCAGTGATTTAGCGGGAGGGCCATCCAATGAGCAGTTCTTC
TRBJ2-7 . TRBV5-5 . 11 CASSLAYEQYF TGTGCCAGCAGCTTGGCTTACGAGCAGTACTTC
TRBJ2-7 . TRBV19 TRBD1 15 CASRTTGQGKYEQYF TGTGCCAGTAGAACAACCGGACAGGGAAAATACGAGCAGTACTTC
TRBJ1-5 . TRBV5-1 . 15 CASSLSGTQNQPQHF TGCGCCAGCAGCTTGTCAGGGACACAAAATCAGCCCCAGCATTTT
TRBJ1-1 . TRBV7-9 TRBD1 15 CASSWGTGGNTEAFF TGTGCCAGCAGCTGGGGGACAGGCGGGAACACTGAAGCTTTCTTT
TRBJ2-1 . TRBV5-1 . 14 CASSLGTTYNEQFF TGCGCCAGCAGCTTGGGTACTACCTACAATGAGCAGTTCTTC
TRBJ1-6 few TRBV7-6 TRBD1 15 CASSAAGTGSTALHF TGTGCCAGCAGCGCCGCCGGGACAGGGTCTACGGCCCTCCACTTT
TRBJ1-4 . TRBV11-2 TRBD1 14 CASSSSGGTEKLFF TGTGCCAGCAGCTCTTCAGGGGGCACTGAAAAACTGTTTTTT
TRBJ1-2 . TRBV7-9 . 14 CASSSTQTNYGYTF TGTGCCAGCAGTTCAACCCAGACTAACTATGGCTACACCTTC
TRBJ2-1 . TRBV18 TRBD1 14 CASASQGDYNEQFF TGTGCCAGCGCTTCACAGGGGGACTACAATGAGCAGTTCTTC
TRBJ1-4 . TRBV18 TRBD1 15 CASSPPGQWSEKLFF TGTGCCAGCTCACCACCGGGACAGTGGAGCGAAAAACTGTTTTTT
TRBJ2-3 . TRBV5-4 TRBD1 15 CASRTGQGARDTQYF TGTGCCAGCAGAACGGGACAGGGGGCGAGAGATACGCAGTATTTT
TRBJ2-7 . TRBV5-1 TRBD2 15 CASSWGLAGGREQYF TGCGCCAGCAGCTGGGGACTAGCGGGAGGGCGCGAGCAGTACTTC
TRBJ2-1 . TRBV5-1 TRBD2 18 CASSLGGTSGSSYNEQFF TGCGCCAGCAGCTTGGGGGGGACTAGCGGGAGCTCCTACAATGAGCAGTTCTTC
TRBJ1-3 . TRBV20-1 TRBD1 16 CSASGQGPFSGNTIYF TGCAGTGCTAGTGGACAGGGACCGTTCTCTGGAAACACCATATATTTT
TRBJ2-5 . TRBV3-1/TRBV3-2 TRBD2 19 CASSQDFRTSGGAGETQYF TGTGCCAGCAGCCAAGACTTCCGGACTAGCGGGGGGGCCGGTGAGACCCAGTACTTC
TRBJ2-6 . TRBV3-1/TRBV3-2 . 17 CASSQDLQGSGANVLTF TGTGCCAGCAGCCAGGATTTACAGGGTTCGGGGGCCAACGTCCTGACTTTC
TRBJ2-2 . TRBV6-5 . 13 CASRGGNTGELFF TGTGCCAGCAGGGGGGGGAACACCGGGGAGCTGTTTTTT
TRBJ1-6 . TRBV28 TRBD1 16 CASSLPRQGRNSPLHF TGTGCCAGCAGTTTACCCCGACAGGGACGTAATTCACCCCTCCACTTT